These 12 T cell receptor beta chains were sequenced from one sample in a study of T-cell memory formation after mild COVID-19. Each CDR3 protein gets one entry after TCRdb re-called the 5' RACE reads with MiXCR. The sample carries roughly 120,000 distinct CDR3 sequences, roughly 15% recorded once. What was sequenced was PBMCs or a T cell subset sorted from them (not recorded which). These receptors were obtained from an adult woman who had mild COVID-19 (a few samples of this study predate the infection). Cell type and time point are not known.

The chain uses TRBV4-2 and TRBJ2-3; the D gene is possibly TRBD1 (6 bases). Looked up from germline, CDR1 is LGHNA and CDR2 is YNFKEQ. Trimming took off 0 bases at V and 1 base at J, with 8 bases between the two ends. The CDR3 contains 15 residues. CDR3 in DNA: TGTGCCAGCAGCCAAGACAGGGGACGCACAGATACGCAGTATTTT. Its protein is CASSQDRGRTDTQYF.

This clonotype was recorded a few times. CDR3 amino acids: CASSLGQGASETQYF. As DNA, the CDR3 is TGCGCCAGCAGCTTGGGACAGGGGGCGTCAGAGACCCAGTACTTC. The V gene is TRBV5-1, the J gene TRBJ2-5; 10 bases match TRBD1. This CDR3 is 15 amino acids long. Unmatched junction bases numbered 3, after V lost 0 bases and J lost 4 bases. Per the germline V gene, CDR1 is SGHRS and CDR2 is YFSETQ.

The table lists this clonotype with many counts. The chain couples TRBV5-1 to TRBJ2-7; 8 nucleotides agree with TRBD2. After removal of 4 bases from V and 1 base from J, the junction contained 22 bases not matched to a gene. Germline CDR1 and CDR2: SGHRS and YFSETQ. This CDR3 contains 20 residues. CDR3: CASSKSNSPFGTSLSYEQYF. DNA for the CDR3: TGCGCCAGCAGCAAATCAAACTCACCATTCGGGACTAGTCTTTCCTACGAGCAGTACTTC.

The J gene is TRBJ2-5, the V gene TRBV7-2, with no clear D. The CDR3 sequence is 15 residues long. V was cut by 1 base and J by 6 bases, with 15 bases left in between. Per germline, CDR1 SGHTA and CDR2 FQGNSA. Written as DNA, the CDR3 is TGTGCCAGCAGCTTAGAGTCAGGCGGTCCAAAGACCCAGTACTTC. It codes for CASSLESGGPKTQYF.

This sequence joins TRBV27 and TRBJ2-3, with 9 bases lining up with TRBD1. Germline V gene lookup returns CDR1 MNHEY and CDR2 SMNVEV (reference sequence). V was pared by 4 bases and J by 0 bases, with 2 bases of the junction left unmatched. The CDR3 has 15 amino acids. Here the CDR3 DNA reads TGTGCCAGCAGTTGGGACAGGGTTAGCACAGATACGCAGTATTTT. As protein: CASSWDRVSTDTQYF.

Comments on this clonotype: A junction boundary mismatches the germline segment, possibly from a read error. The rearrangement joins TRBV12-3 or TRBV12-4 to TRBJ1-3, with TRBD1 matching 7 bases. The CDR3 sequence is 14 residues long. The CDR3 here is CASSQGVSGDTIYF. The DNA of the CDR3 is TGTGCCAGCAGCCAGGGGGTCTCTGGAGACACCATATATTTT.

This sequence joins TRBV2 and TRBJ2-3; 14 positions agree with TRBD2. V trimming: 10 bases; J trimming: 4 bases; junction bases outside the gene matches: 7. The CDR3 runs to 15 residues. Germline V gene data show CDR1 as SNHLY and CDR2 as FYNNEI. The CDR3 DNA reads as TGTGCCACTCTCGGACTAGCGGGAGGTCCAGATACGCAGTATTTT. Its translation is CATLGLAGGPDTQYF.

This rearrangement joins TRBV14 to TRBJ2-1; D remains unclear. Germline lookup yields CDR1 SGHDN and CDR2 FVKESK. Trimming removed 2 bases from V and 7 bases from J, with 15 bases in between. This CDR3 is 15 amino acids long. This chain's CDR3 is CASSQSINRRNEQFF. DNA for the CDR3: TGTGCCAGCAGCCAATCGATTAATCGCAGGAATGAGCAGTTCTTC.

The chain recombines TRBV12-3 or TRBV12-4 with TRBJ2-3; 11 positions match TRBD2. The CDR3 is made up of 15 amino acids. Here the CDR3 DNA reads TGTGCTTCCCTCCTAGCGGGAGGTTCCACAGATACGCAGTATTTT. This codes for CASLLAGGSTDTQYF.

Only one count was recorded for this clonotype. The chain joins TRBV27 to TRBJ1-4; TRBD1 matches 8 bases. CDR3 size: 13 residues. In germline, CDR1 is MNHEY, CDR2 SMNVEV (reference sequence). V lost 11 bases and J lost 10; bases outside the gene matches: 12. The CDR3 DNA reads TGTGCCTGTGGGGGACAGGCGTTTGGAAAACTGTTTTTT. Its translation: CACGGQAFGKLFF.

This chain joins TRBV19 and TRBJ1-5; D is uncertain. This CDR3 is 15 amino acids long. Per the germline V gene, CDR1 is LNHDA and CDR2 is SQIVND (reference sequence). V was trimmed by 3 bases and J by 1 base, leaving 10 bases between them. The CDR3 is CASSMEAGSNQPQHF. In DNA, the CDR3 is TGTGCCAGTAGTATGGAGGCAGGAAGCAATCAGCCCCAGCATTTT.

This clonotype was seen only a few times. The rearrangement joins TRBV5-1 to TRBJ2-7; 8 nucleotides match TRBD1. V gave up 5 bases and J gave up 1 base; unmatched junction bases: 5. The CDR3 is 14 amino acids. From germline, CDR1 is SGHRS and CDR2 YFSETQ. Written as DNA, the CDR3 is TGCGCCAGCAGGGGGACAGGAGGTTCCTACGAGCAGTACTTC. It specifies CASRGTGGSYEQYF.